This TCR beta chain was captured in a study of blood T cell repertoires in COVID-19. The wider study: From T cells, B-cell-depleted T cells, or PBMCs came the material, which was cDNA or gDNA.

CDR3 size: 15 residues. Germline V lookup: CDR1 MNHEY, CDR2 SMNVEV (reference sequence). The V end lost 5 bases, the J end lost 0 bases, and 12 bases lay between the germline ends. Authors' data handling: Amplification of reference gene primers was used by the study to estimate nucleated cell counts. TCRdb's copy holds only in-frame clones and misses some; the assay was immunoSEQ multiplex PCR. That table furnishes V, J and clone size, whereas the DNA furnished D and trimming. The sample holds about 230,000 clones; approximately 84% are singletons and the top ten take approximately 10%. Sequencing was done on a sample of peripheral blood. The chain recombines TRBV27 with TRBJ2-3; D not resolved. The TCR comes from a man between 50 and 59 years old with COVID-19, enrolled during active disease. CDR3 in amino acids: CASSSNFPSTDTQYF. The CDR3 DNA reads as TGTGCCAGCAGTAGTAACTTCCCTAGCACAGATACGCAGTATTTT.